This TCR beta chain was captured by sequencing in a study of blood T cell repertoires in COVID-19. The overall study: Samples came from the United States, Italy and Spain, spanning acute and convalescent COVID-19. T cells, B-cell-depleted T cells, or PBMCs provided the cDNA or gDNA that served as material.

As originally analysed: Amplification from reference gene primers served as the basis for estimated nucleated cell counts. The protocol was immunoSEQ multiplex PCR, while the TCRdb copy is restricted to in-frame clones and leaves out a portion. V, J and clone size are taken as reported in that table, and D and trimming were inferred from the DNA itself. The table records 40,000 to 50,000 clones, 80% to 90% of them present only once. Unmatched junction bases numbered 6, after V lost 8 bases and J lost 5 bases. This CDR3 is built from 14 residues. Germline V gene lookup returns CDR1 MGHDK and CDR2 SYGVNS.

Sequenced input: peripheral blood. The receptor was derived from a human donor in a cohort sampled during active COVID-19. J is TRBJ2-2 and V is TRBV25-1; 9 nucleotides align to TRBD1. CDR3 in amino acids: CASCRDRETGELFF. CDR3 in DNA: TGTGCCAGCTGCCGGGACAGGGAAACCGGGGAGCTGTTTTTT.